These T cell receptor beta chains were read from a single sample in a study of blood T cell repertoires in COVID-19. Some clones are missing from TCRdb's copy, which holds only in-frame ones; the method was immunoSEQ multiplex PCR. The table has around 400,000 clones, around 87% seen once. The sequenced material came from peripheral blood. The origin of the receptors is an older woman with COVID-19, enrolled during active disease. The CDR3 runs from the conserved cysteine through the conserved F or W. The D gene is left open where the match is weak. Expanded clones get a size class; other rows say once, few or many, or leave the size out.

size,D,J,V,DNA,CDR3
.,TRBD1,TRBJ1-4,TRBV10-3,TGTGCCATCAGTACAGGGGATAATAATGAAAAACTGTTTTTT,CAISTGDNNEKLFF
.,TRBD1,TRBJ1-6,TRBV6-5,TGTGCCAGCAGTTACTTGACAGGGTCGAATTCACCCCTCCACTTT,CASSYLTGSNSPLHF
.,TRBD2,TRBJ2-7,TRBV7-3,TGTGCCAGCAGGAGTACAGCGGGAGAGCAGTACTTC,CASRSTAGEQYF
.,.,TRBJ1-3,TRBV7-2,TGTGCCAGCAGCTTAGACAGGGCAATCTCTGGAAACACCATATATTTT,CASSLDRAISGNTIYF
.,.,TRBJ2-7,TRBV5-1,TGCGCCAGCAGCTTGGCCAGGGGACCCCCTCCCTACGAGCAGTACTTC,CASSLARGPPPYEQYF
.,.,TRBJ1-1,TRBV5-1,TGCGCCAGCAGCTTGCGAAGGGGGAGCACTGAAGCTTTCTTT,CASSLRRGSTEAFF
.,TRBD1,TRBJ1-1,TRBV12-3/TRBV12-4,TGTGCCAGCATAATTGAGGGGGCGCGGAAGGCTTTCTTT,CASIIEGARKAFF
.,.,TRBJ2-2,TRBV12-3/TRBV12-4,TGTGCCAGCAGTTTCCTAATATCAAGGGAGCTGTTTTTT,CASSFLISRELFF
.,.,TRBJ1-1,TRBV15,TGTGCCACCAGCAGAGAGAGGAACACTGAAGCTTTCTTT,CATSRERNTEAFF
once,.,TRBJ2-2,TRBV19,TGTGCCAGTACCCGACGTCCCCAGGGGATGGACACCGGGGAGCTGTTTTTT,CASTRRPQGMDTGELFF
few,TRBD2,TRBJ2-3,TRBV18,TGTGCCAGCTCACCACCGGGACTAGCGGGGGTCACAGATACGCAGTATTTT,CASSPPGLAGVTDTQYF
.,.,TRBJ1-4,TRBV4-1,TGCGCCAGCAGCCAAGATGCCTTCACTCCAGGAAATGAAAAACTGTTTTTT,CASSQDAFTPGNEKLFF
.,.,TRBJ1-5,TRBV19,TGTGCCAGTAGTTTGGTTCAGGGTAGCAATCAGCCCCAGCATTTT,CASSLVQGSNQPQHF
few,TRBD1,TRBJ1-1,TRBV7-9,TGTGCCAGCAGCCCGCCACAGGGGACTGAAGCTTTCTTT,CASSPPQGTEAFF
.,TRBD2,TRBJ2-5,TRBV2,TGTGCCAGCAGGACGTTAGCGGGGTGGGAGACCCAGTACTTC,CASRTLAGWETQYF
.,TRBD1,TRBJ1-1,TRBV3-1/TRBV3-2,TGTGCCAGCAGGCTTCGACAGGGCGGCCCGGGGAAAGCTTTCTTT,CASRLRQGGPGKAFF
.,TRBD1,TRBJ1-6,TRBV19,TGTGCCGGAGCCCGGGACAGTTATTCACCCCTCCACTTT,CAGARDSYSPLHF
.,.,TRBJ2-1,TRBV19,TGTGCCAGTAGTCCCATAAGCGACCTCGCGGGTAATGAGCAGTTCTTC,CASSPISDLAGNEQFF
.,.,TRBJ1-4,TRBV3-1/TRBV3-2,TGTGCCAGCAGCCCTCCCAATGAAAAACTGTTTTTT,CASSPPNEKLFF
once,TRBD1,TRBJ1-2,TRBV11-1,TGTGCCAGCAGCCCACGGACAGGGGGCGACTACACCTTC,CASSPRTGGDYTF
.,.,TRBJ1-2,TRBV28,TGTGCCAGCAGCAAACAGGGCTTCAGGGGCTACACCTTC,CASSKQGFRGYTF
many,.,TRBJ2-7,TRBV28,TGTGCCAGCATCCCGTGGGCAGGGGCGGCCTACGAGCAGTACTTC,CASIPWAGAAYEQYF
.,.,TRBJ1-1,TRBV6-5,TGTGCCAGCGGAGGGATCGGGAACACTGAAGCTTTCTTT,CASGGIGNTEAFF
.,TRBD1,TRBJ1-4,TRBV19,TGTGCCAGCCGAAGACAGGGGCCTGAAAAACTGTTTTTT,CASRRQGPEKLFF
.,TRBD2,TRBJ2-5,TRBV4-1,TGCGCCAGCAGCCAAGAGCCGGGGGGGGCCGGGGAGACCCAGTACTTC,CASSQEPGGAGETQYF
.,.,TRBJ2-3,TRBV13,TGTGCCAGCAGATGGGGCACTAGCACAGATACGCAGTATTTT,CASRWGTSTDTQYF